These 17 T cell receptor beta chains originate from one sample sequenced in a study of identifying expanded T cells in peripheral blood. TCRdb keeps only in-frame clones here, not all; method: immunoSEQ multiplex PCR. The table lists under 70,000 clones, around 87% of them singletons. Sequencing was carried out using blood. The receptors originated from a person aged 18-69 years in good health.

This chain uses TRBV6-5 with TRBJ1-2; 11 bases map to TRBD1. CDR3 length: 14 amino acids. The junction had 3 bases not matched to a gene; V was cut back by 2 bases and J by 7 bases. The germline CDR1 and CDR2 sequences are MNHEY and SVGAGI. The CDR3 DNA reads TGTGCCAGCAGTTACGGACAGGGGGCGATTGGCTACACCTTC. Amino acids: CASSYGQGAIGYTF.

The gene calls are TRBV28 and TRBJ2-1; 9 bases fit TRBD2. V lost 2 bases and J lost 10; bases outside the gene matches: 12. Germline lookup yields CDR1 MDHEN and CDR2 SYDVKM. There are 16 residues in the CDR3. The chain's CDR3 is CASSLLAGGRGGEQFF. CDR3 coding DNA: TGTGCCAGCAGTTTACTCGCGGGAGGGCGAGGGGGGGAGCAGTTCTTC.

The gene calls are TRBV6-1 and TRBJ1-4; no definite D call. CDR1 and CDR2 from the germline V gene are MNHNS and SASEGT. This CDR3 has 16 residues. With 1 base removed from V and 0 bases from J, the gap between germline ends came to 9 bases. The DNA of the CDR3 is TGTGCCAGCAGTGAAGTAGACTGGGCAACTAATGAAAAACTGTTTTTT. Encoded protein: CASSEVDWATNEKLFF.

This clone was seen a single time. This CDR3 reads CASSYSVAGGLETQYF. CDR3 DNA: TGTGCCAGCAGTTACTCTGTGGCAGGGGGGTTGGAGACCCAGTACTTC. The rearrangement joins TRBV6-5 to TRBJ2-5, with a tentative D call TRBD1 (7 bases). CDR3 length equals 16 residues. Trimming took 0 bases from V and 5 from J, leaving 16 bases between them. Germline values: CDR1 MNHEY, CDR2 SVGAGI.

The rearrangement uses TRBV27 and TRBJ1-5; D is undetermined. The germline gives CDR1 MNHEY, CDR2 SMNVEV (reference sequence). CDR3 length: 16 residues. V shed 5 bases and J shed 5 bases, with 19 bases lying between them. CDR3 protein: CASSPLLTESYQPQHF. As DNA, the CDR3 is TGTGCCAGCAGTCCTCTTCTAACAGAGAGCTATCAGCCCCAGCATTTT.

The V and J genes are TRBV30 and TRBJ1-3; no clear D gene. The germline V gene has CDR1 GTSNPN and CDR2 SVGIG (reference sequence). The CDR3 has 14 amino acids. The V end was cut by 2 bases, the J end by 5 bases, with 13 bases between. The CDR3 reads CAWSLTGQRNTIYF. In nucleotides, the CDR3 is TGTGCCTGGAGTTTGACCGGGCAAAGAAACACCATATATTTT.

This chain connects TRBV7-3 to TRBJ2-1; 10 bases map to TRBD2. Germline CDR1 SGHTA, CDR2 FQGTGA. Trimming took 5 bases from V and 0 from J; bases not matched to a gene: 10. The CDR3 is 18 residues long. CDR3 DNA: TGTGCCAGCAGCCCCGTGGGGCTAGCGGGGGTCTCCTACAATGAGCAGTTCTTC. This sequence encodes CASSPVGLAGVSYNEQFF.

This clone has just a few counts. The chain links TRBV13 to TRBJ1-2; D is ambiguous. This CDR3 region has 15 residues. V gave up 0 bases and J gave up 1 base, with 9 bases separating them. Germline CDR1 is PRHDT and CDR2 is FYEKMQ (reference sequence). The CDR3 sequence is CASSLGSRFNYGYTF. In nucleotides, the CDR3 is TGTGCCAGCAGCTTAGGCTCCAGGTTTAACTATGGCTACACCTTC.

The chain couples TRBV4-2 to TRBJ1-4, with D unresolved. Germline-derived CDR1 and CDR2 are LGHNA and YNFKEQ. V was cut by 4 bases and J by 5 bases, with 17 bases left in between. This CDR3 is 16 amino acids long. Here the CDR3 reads CASSPYNREPNEKLFF. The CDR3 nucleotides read TGTGCCAGCAGCCCTTACAACAGAGAGCCGAATGAAAAACTGTTTTTT.

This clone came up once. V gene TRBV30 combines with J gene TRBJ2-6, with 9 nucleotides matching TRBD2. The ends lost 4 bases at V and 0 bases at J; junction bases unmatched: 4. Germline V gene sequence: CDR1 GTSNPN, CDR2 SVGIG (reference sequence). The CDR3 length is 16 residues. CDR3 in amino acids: CAWTKRGDSGANVLTF. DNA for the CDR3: TGTGCCTGGACCAAGCGGGGGGACTCTGGGGCCAACGTCCTGACTTTC.

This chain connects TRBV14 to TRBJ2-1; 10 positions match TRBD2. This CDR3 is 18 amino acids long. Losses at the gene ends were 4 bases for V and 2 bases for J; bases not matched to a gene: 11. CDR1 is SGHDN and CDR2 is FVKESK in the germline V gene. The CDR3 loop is CASSRATRTSGPYNEQFF. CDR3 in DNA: TGTGCCAGCAGCCGGGCTACACGGACTAGCGGCCCCTACAATGAGCAGTTCTTC.

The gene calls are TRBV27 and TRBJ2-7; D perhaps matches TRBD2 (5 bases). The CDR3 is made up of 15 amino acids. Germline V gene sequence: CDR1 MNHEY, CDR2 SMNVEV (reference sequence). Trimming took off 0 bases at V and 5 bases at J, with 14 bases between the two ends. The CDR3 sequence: CASSLSPSLGNEQYF. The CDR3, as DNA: TGTGCCAGCAGTTTATCTCCCTCCCTCGGGAACGAGCAGTACTTC.

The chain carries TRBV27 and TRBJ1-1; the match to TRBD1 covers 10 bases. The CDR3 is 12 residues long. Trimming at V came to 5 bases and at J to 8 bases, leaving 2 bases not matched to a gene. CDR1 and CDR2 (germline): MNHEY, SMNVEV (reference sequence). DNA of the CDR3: TGTGCCAGCAGTAGACAGGGGGCAGAAGCTTTCTTT. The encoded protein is CASSRQGAEAFF.

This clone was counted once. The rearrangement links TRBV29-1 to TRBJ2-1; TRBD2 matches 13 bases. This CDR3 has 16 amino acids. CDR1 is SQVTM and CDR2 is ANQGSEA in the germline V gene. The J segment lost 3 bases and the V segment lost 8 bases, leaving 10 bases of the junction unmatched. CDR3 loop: CSPRLAGGQNYNEQFF. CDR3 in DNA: TGCAGCCCCAGACTAGCGGGAGGACAAAACTACAATGAGCAGTTCTTC.

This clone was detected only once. In DNA, the CDR3 is TGTGCCATCCTCAATGATCTTCGGGGACAGGACGTGTTCGGGGAGACCCAGTACTTC. It yields the protein CAILNDLRGQDVFGETQYF. The J gene is TRBJ2-5, the V gene TRBV27; 8 bases line up with TRBD1. J lost 5 bases, V lost 10 bases, and 27 bases had no gene match. The CDR3 runs to 19 residues. Germline V gene sequence: CDR1 MNHEY, CDR2 SMNVEV (reference sequence).

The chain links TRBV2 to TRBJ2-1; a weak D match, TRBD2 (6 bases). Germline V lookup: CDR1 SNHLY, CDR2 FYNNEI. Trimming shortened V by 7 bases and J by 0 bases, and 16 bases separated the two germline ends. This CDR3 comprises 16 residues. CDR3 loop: CASIQGTPSSYNEQFF. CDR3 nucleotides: TGTGCCAGCATCCAAGGGACTCCAAGCTCCTACAATGAGCAGTTCTTC.

The CDR3 DNA sequence: TGTGCCAGCTCACCAGGGGGGAGTAGGAATGAGCAGTTCTTC. Residues: CASSPGGSRNEQFF. The chain is built from TRBV18 and TRBJ2-1, with D perhaps TRBD2 (6 bases). The V gene lost 2 bases and the J gene lost 7 bases, with 12 bases spanning the gap. Germline lookup yields CDR1 KGHSH and CDR2 LQKENI. The CDR3 has 14 amino acids.